What follows are 29 T cell receptor beta chains derived from one specimen sequenced in a study of STAT5B mutations in CD4+ large granular lymphocyte leukemia. This table comes from immunoSEQ multiplex PCR, and its TCRdb copy is limited to in-frame clones, with some not included. This sample has tens of thousands of clones, with roughly 85% found just once. Input material: CD4+ T cells from blood buffy coats. These receptors were collected from a human donor in good health.

The chain couples TRBV10-3 to TRBJ2-3, with 14 positions matching TRBD2. Germline lookup yields CDR1 ENHRY and CDR2 SYGVKD. V was clipped by 2 bases and J by 3 bases; unmatched bases: 4. This CDR3 comprises 17 residues. In DNA form, the CDR3 reads TGTGCCATCAGTGAGCCTGGACTAGCGGGAGGAACAGATACGCAGTATTTT. Its translation is CAISEPGLAGGTDTQYF.

The chain is built from TRBV7-8 and TRBJ1-1; D may be TRBD1 (5 bases). This CDR3 has 13 residues. CDR1 and CDR2 from the germline V gene are SGHVS and FQNEAQ. The ends were cut back, 2 bases at V and 5 bases at J, with 9 bases in the middle. The CDR3 is CASSLSGGTEAFF. CDR3 nucleotides: TGTGCCAGCAGCTTATCTGGGGGAACTGAAGCTTTCTTT.

The chain uses TRBV6-4 and TRBJ1-5; D is perhaps TRBD1 (5 bases). Germline CDR1 MRHNA, CDR2 SNTAGT. The CDR3 extends over 17 amino acids. V lost 0 bases to trimming and J lost 4 bases, with 16 bases between them. The CDR3 DNA reads TGTGCCAGCAGTGACTCGGTCAGGGAAGGTAGGAATCAGCCCCAGCATTTT. It yields the protein CASSDSVREGRNQPQHF.

The chain carries TRBV28 and TRBJ2-1; D is possibly TRBD2 (5 bases). This CDR3 is 17 amino acids long. V was cut by 5 bases and J by 4 bases, with 21 bases left in between. Per germline, CDR1 MDHEN and CDR2 SYDVKM. The CDR3 region has the DNA TGTGCCAGCAGTCCCCACAGAGGGAGAACGGCGTACAATGAGCAGTTCTTC. Amino acids: CASSPHRGRTAYNEQFF.

In this sample, this clone turned up a few times. The V gene is TRBV7-3, the J gene TRBJ2-7; D not certain. CDR3 length equals 13 residues. Germline V gene data show CDR1 as SGHTA and CDR2 as FQGTGA. V was shortened by 0 bases and J by 4 bases, with 7 bases between the two germline ends. CDR3 sequence (DNA): TGTGCCAGCAGCTTAACCCCACAGTACGAGCAGTACTTC. Translation gives CASSLTPQYEQYF.

The chain couples TRBV6-1 to TRBJ2-1; 13 nucleotides agree with TRBD2. With V trimmed by 6 bases and J by 7 bases, 0 bases remained unmatched. The germline gives CDR1 MNHNS, CDR2 SASEGT. The CDR3 is 13 amino acids. CDR3: CASRTSGRNEQFF. CDR3 in DNA: TGTGCCAGCAGGACTAGCGGGAGGAATGAGCAGTTCTTC.

The V gene is TRBV25-1, the J gene TRBJ2-7; 11 nucleotides agree with TRBD1. V was pared by 2 bases and J by 5 bases, with 5 bases of the junction left unmatched. The CDR3 is 15 residues long. Germline V gene lookup returns CDR1 MGHDK and CDR2 SYGVNS. Here the CDR3 reads CASSEPGQGAHEQYF. In nucleotides, the CDR3 is TGTGCCAGCAGTGAACCCGGACAGGGGGCCCACGAGCAGTACTTC.

The rearrangement joins TRBV5-5 to TRBJ1-2, with D uncertain. V was trimmed by 0 bases and J by 4 bases, leaving 7 bases between them. Per the germline V gene, CDR1 is SGHKS and CDR2 is YYEKEE (reference sequence). The CDR3 has 13 amino acids. The CDR3 sequence is CASSLDGIYGYTF. DNA of the CDR3: TGTGCCAGCAGCTTGGATGGGATCTATGGCTACACCTTC.

The chain recombines TRBV18 with TRBJ2-3; D uncertain. The CDR3 loop spans 15 amino acids. Germline V CDR1 and CDR2: KGHSH, LQKENI. Trimming shortened V by 6 bases and J by 0 bases, and 13 bases separated the two germline ends. The chain's CDR3 is CASSLSPISTDTQYF. CDR3 in DNA: TGTGCCAGCTCCCTCTCCCCCATTAGCACAGATACGCAGTATTTT.

This clone was seen once. This chain joins TRBV5-4 and TRBJ1-1; no definite D call. Germline CDR1 and CDR2: SGHNT and YYREEE (reference sequence). V dropped 2 bases and J dropped 1 base, with 9 bases sitting between them. The CDR3 is 14 amino acids. This chain's CDR3 is CASSFEDRNTEAFF. The CDR3 nucleotides are TGTGCCAGCAGCTTCGAAGATCGGAACACTGAAGCTTTCTTT.

The V call is TRBV6-5, the J call TRBJ2-3, with D perhaps TRBD1 (6 bases). CDR1 is MNHEY and CDR2 is SVGAGI in the germline V gene. V was shortened by 6 bases and J by 7 bases, with 11 bases between the two germline ends. The CDR3 totals 12 residues. CDR3 in amino acids: CASSPGQNTQYF. CDR3 coding DNA: TGTGCCAGCAGCCCCGGACAGAATACGCAGTATTTT.

The genes are TRBV18 and TRBJ2-1; 10 nucleotides agree with TRBD1. This CDR3 contains 15 residues. With 4 bases clipped from V and 7 bases from J, the junction kept 7 bases outside the gene matches. The germline CDR1 and CDR2 sequences are KGHSH and LQKENI. The CDR3 DNA reads TGTGCCAGCTCACTAAAGACAGGGGGCCGAAATGAGCAGTTCTTC. The encoded protein is CASSLKTGGRNEQFF.

V usage is TRBV6-5 and J usage is TRBJ2-5, with unresolved D. Trimming left V 0 bases short and J 1 base short, with 6 bases between. Germline assignment: CDR1 MNHEY and CDR2 SVGAGI. The CDR3 has 14 residues. CDR3 sequence: CASSYSGSQETQYF. The DNA for the CDR3 is TGTGCCAGCAGTTACTCAGGCAGCCAAGAGACCCAGTACTTC.

Remarks on this clone: The same CDR3 can be traced to other DNA sequences in this sample. The chain has TRBV5-1 and TRBJ2-7; D not resolved. The V end was cut by 0 bases, the J end by 0 bases, with 7 bases between. Germline V CDR1 and CDR2: SGHRS, YFSETQ. CDR3 length: 14 residues. CDR3 residues: CASSLGVGSYEQYF. CDR3 in DNA: TGCGCCAGCAGCTTGGGGGTCGGCTCCTACGAGCAGTACTTC.

The V call is TRBV5-1, the J call TRBJ2-5, with TRBD2 matching 9 bases. V lost 0 bases and J lost 2; bases outside the gene matches: 5. From germline, CDR1 is SGHRS and CDR2 YFSETQ. The CDR3 contains 16 residues. The CDR3 coding sequence is TGCGCCAGCAGCTTGGGAGCGCGGGAGGGGCAAGAGACCCAGTACTTC. This gives the protein CASSLGAREGQETQYF. The whole variable domain, remainder taken from reference TRBV5-1 and TRBJ2-5, is KAGVTQTPRYLIKTRGQQVTLSCSPISGHRSVSWYQQTPGQGLQFLFEYFSETQRNKGNFPGRFSGRQFSNSRSEMNVSTLELGDSALYLCASSLGAREGQETQYFGPGTRLLVL.

This clone came up a few times. This chain links TRBV2 with TRBJ1-5; D might be TRBD1 (5 bases). From germline, CDR1 is SNHLY and CDR2 FYNNEI. Trimming took 2 bases from V and 0 from J, leaving 8 bases between them. The CDR3 covers 15 residues. The chain's CDR3 is CASSEQGSSNQPQHF. The DNA for the CDR3 is TGTGCCAGCAGTGAACAGGGCTCTAGCAATCAGCCCCAGCATTTT.

The rearrangement joins TRBV10-3 to TRBJ2-3, with D unresolved. V lost 2 bases and J lost 2, with 2 bases in between. This CDR3 has 12 residues. Germline-derived CDR1 and CDR2 are ENHRY and SYGVKD. In nucleotides, the CDR3 is TGTGCCATCAGTGAGGCCACAGATACGCAGTATTTT. Encoded protein: CAISEATDTQYF.

The rearrangement links TRBV15 to TRBJ1-2, with a possible D match to TRBD1 (5 bases). CDR3 length equals 14 residues. Germline-derived CDR1 and CDR2 are LNHNV and YYDKDF (reference sequence). Trimming stripped 0 bases from V and 3 bases from J, with 8 bases between. CDR3 sequence: CATSRDPTDYGYTF. The CDR3 bases are TGTGCCACCAGCAGAGATCCGACAGACTATGGCTACACCTTC. Based on the CDR3 plus reference TRBV15 and TRBJ1-2, the full variable domain is DAMVIQNPRYQVTQFGKPVTLSCSQTLNHNVMYWYQQKSSQAPKLLFHYYDKDFNNEADTPDNFQSRRPNTSFCFLDIRSPGLGDTAMYLCATSRDPTDYGYTFGSGTRLTVV.

This clone was counted between two and nine times. The chain links TRBV27 to TRBJ2-7; 10 bases match TRBD1. The CDR3 length is 17 residues. Trimming removed 8 bases from V and 0 bases from J; junction bases left unmatched: 13. Per germline, CDR1 MNHEY and CDR2 SMNVEV (reference sequence). CDR3 loop: CASRLLTGTGDSYEQYF. In DNA, the CDR3 is TGTGCCAGCCGACTACTCACCGGGACAGGGGACTCCTACGAGCAGTACTTC.

This clone has a handful of counts. The CDR3 here is CASSLAGVGGYTF. For the CDR3, the DNA is TGTGCCAGCAGCTTAGCAGGGGTGGGTGGCTACACCTTC. The chain carries TRBV7-2 and TRBJ1-2; tentative D call: TRBD1 (5 bases). The V end was cut by 0 bases, the J end by 7 bases, with 9 bases between. The CDR3 is 13 amino acids. Germline CDR1 SGHTA, CDR2 FQGNSA.

In this sample, this clone turned up a few times. The chain combines TRBV6-1 with TRBJ1-2; D may be TRBD1 (5 bases). The V end was cut by 9 bases, the J end by 5 bases, with 16 bases between. Per germline, CDR1 MNHNS and CDR2 SASEGT. The CDR3 consists of 13 residues. CDR3 loop: CASVSIRGYGYTF. The CDR3 DNA reads TGTGCCAGTGTCTCGATCCGGGGGTATGGCTACACCTTC.

The rearrangement links TRBV28 to TRBJ1-1; a possible D gene is TRBD1 (5 bases). The CDR3 covers 14 residues. Germline loops: CDR1 MDHEN, CDR2 SYDVKM. Between the trimmed V and J ends, which lost 6 bases and 4 bases, there was a span of 15 bases. CDR3 DNA: TGTGCCAGCAGCCCCCCCGGACAACCCACTGAAGCTTTCTTT. This sequence encodes CASSPPGQPTEAFF.

This clone was counted only a few times. V is TRBV11-3 and J is TRBJ1-1, with 9 bases aligning to TRBD1. CDR3 size: 13 residues. V was pared by 6 bases and J by 6 bases, with 5 bases of the junction left unmatched. Germline values: CDR1 SGHNT, CDR2 YENEEA. The CDR3 DNA follows: TGTGCCAGCAGACTACAGGGGGCTGCTGAAGCTTTCTTT. Translating gives CASRLQGAAEAFF.

This clone was observed a handful of times. The V call is TRBV9, the J call TRBJ1-4; no firm D call. Trimming removed 4 bases at V and 0 bases at J, with 10 bases between. Germline CDR1 SGDLS, CDR2 YYNGEE. The CDR3 runs 15 residues. The CDR3: CASSTSTTTNEKLFF. CDR3 DNA: TGTGCCAGCAGCACCTCTACAACAACTAATGAAAAACTGTTTTTT.

The rearrangement uses TRBV10-3 and TRBJ2-2, with D possibly TRBD1 on 5 matching bases. Trimming shortened V by 4 bases and J by 7 bases, and 10 bases separated the two germline ends. CDR1 and CDR2 from the germline V gene are ENHRY and SYGVKD. This CDR3 has 13 amino acids. The CDR3 DNA sequence: TGTGCCATCAGTGTAGGGGAAGTCGGGGAGCTGTTTTTT. This sequence encodes CAISVGEVGELFF.

CDR3 bases: TGTGCCAGCAGCTTGTTCGTGAATGAAAAACTGTTTTTT. It translates to CASSLFVNEKLFF. The chain recombines TRBV5-6 with TRBJ1-4; unclear D gene. Germline CDR1 is SGHDT and CDR2 is YYEEEE. The CDR3 totals 13 residues. V shed 1 base and J shed 5 bases, with 6 bases lying between them.

The genes are TRBV5-4 and TRBJ2-5; D might be TRBD2 (5 bases). The germline CDR1 and CDR2 sequences are SGHNT and YYREEE (reference sequence). V was clipped by 2 bases and J by 2 bases, with 13 bases between them. CDR3 size: 15 residues. The DNA of the CDR3 is TGTGCCAGCAGCTTAGGCAGCGGACCTCAAGAGACCCAGTACTTC. It is translated as CASSLGSGPQETQYF.

The chain couples TRBV11-2 to TRBJ2-7, with D uncertain. The CDR3 has 14 residues. Trimming shortened V by 3 bases and J by 0 bases, and 9 bases separated the two germline ends. Germline V gives CDR1 SGHAT, CDR2 FQNNGV. For the CDR3, the DNA is TGTGCCAGCAGCTTTCCGGACCCCTCCTACGAGCAGTACTTC. Translated: CASSFPDPSYEQYF.

This rearrangement joins TRBV27 to TRBJ1-1, with 8 bases matching TRBD1. This CDR3 contains 17 residues. Germline V lookup: CDR1 MNHEY, CDR2 SMNVEV (reference sequence). The V segment lost 3 bases and the J segment 1 base; nucleotides outside the gene matches: 10. The CDR3 sequence: CASSFSGTGQPNTEAFF. The CDR3 coding sequence is TGTGCCAGCAGTTTCTCAGGGACAGGACAGCCGAACACTGAAGCTTTCTTT.